The rows below give T cell receptor beta chains drawn from one sample of a study of cytomegalovirus exposure and HLA in healthy donors. Profiling relied on immunoSEQ multiplex PCR, and the TCRdb table lists in-frame clones only, not all of them. The table lists tens of thousands of clones, more than 85% of them singletons, with less than 4% in the top ten. Sequenced material: PBMCs. The receptor set was obtained from a young woman in good health and CMV-seronegative. CDR3s include the opening cysteine and the closing phenylalanine or tryptophan. D genes are given only for firm matches. Clone size, where shown, is once, few, many, or a class for clones that have expanded.

size | D | J | V | CDR3 | DNA
. | . | TRBJ1-2 | TRBV6-5 | CASGGVDGYTF | TGTGCCAGCGGGGGGGTGGATGGCTACACCTTC
. | TRBD1 | TRBJ1-6 | TRBV2 | CASGGTGGVSSPLHF | TGTGCCAGCGGAGGGACAGGGGGCGTTTCTTCACCCCTCCACTTT
. | . | TRBJ1-5 | TRBV6-5 | CASSRGTGNQPQHF | TGTGCCAGCAGCCGCGGGACGGGAAATCAGCCCCAGCATTTT
. | . | TRBJ2-2 | TRBV11-3 | CASSLGGTLAGELFF | TGTGCCAGCAGCTTAGGTGGGACACTGGCCGGGGAGCTGTTTTTT
. | . | TRBJ1-2 | TRBV30 | CAWSGTANYGYTF | TGTGCCTGGAGTGGAACAGCTAACTATGGCTACACCTTC
. | . | TRBJ1-5 | TRBV25-1 | CASSGGNQPQHF | TGTGCCAGCTCCGGAGGCAATCAGCCCCAGCATTTT
. | TRBD2 | TRBJ2-3 | TRBV7-7 | CASSLGVAGATDTQYF | TGTGCTAGCAGCTTAGGAGTAGCGGGAGCTACAGATACGCAGTATTTT
. | . | TRBJ1-2 | TRBV7-9 | CASSATLGSFNYGYTF | TGTGCCAGCAGCGCTACCCTCGGGTCGTTCAACTATGGCTACACCTTC
. | TRBD2 | TRBJ2-7 | TRBV18 | CASSPSGGASGGYEQYF | TGTGCCAGCTCACCATCGGGTGGGGCGTCGGGGGGATACGAGCAGTACTTC
. | TRBD2 | TRBJ2-1 | TRBV19 | CASMNILAGLWDNEQFF | TGTGCCAGTATGAACATACTAGCGGGACTATGGGACAATGAGCAGTTCTTC
. | TRBD2 | TRBJ2-3 | TRBV5-1 | CASSPRRERGYTDTQYF | TGCGCCAGCAGCCCCCGGAGAGAGCGGGGGTACACAGATACGCAGTATTTT
. | . | TRBJ2-7 | TRBV7-8 | CASSLQGILTYEQYF | TGTGCCAGCAGCTTGCAGGGGATTTTAACCTACGAGCAGTACTTC
. | . | TRBJ1-2 | TRBV5-1 | CASSRDTINSNYGYTF | TGCGCCAGCAGCCGGGACACTATTAATTCTAACTATGGCTACACCTTC
. | TRBD1 | TRBJ2-1 | TRBV30 | CAWSEKMTGLYNEQFF | TGTGCCTGGAGTGAGAAGATGACAGGGCTCTACAATGAGCAGTTCTTC
. | TRBD2 | TRBJ2-2 | TRBV10-1 | CASSDGGAPLGTGELFF | TGCGCCAGCAGCGACGGGGGGGCCCCTTTGGGGACCGGGGAGCTGTTTTTT
. | TRBD2 | TRBJ2-1 | TRBV9 | CASSDSISGLAGGDEQFF | TGTGCCAGCAGCGACTCGATATCAGGACTAGCGGGAGGCGATGAGCAGTTCTTC
. | TRBD1 | TRBJ2-3 | TRBV5-1 | CASSSTGDTDTQYF | TGCGCCAGCAGCTCGACAGGGGACACAGATACGCAGTATTTT
once | TRBD2 | TRBJ2-3 | TRBV5-1 | CASSLEGGRATDTQYF | TGCGCCAGCAGCTTGGAAGGCGGGAGGGCGACAGATACGCAGTATTTT
once | TRBD1 | TRBJ1-1 | TRBV5-4 | CASSFIGQGAGEAFF | TGTGCCAGCAGCTTCATCGGACAGGGGGCTGGTGAAGCTTTCTTT
. | . | TRBJ1-1 | TRBV5-4 | CASSHTGSTEAFF | TGTGCCAGCAGCCATACAGGGAGTACTGAAGCTTTCTTT
. | . | TRBJ1-3 | TRBV28 | CASSQTASGNTIYF | TGTGCCAGCAGTCAGACAGCCTCTGGAAACACCATATATTTT
. | . | TRBJ2-7 | TRBV28 | CASSLLFGINPSYEQYF | TGTGCCAGCAGTTTATTGTTCGGGATAAACCCCTCCTACGAGCAGTACTTC
. | TRBD1 | TRBJ1-4 | TRBV19 | CASRPGQLATNEKLFF | TGTGCCAGCAGACCGGGACAGTTAGCAACTAATGAAAAACTGTTTTTT
. | TRBD1 | TRBJ1-4 | TRBV6-6 | CASLGTGVEKLFF | TGTGCCAGCCTTGGGACAGGGGTTGAAAAACTGTTTTTT
. | . | TRBJ1-2 | TRBV5-1 | CASSPTGGGVVGYGYTF | TGCGCCAGCAGCCCGACGGGTGGAGGGGTGGTTGGCTATGGCTACACCTTC
. | . | TRBJ1-1 | TRBV6-6 | CATKVQRVTEAFF | TGTGCCACCAAGGTACAGAGGGTCACTGAAGCTTTCTTT
. | TRBD1 | TRBJ2-3 | TRBV9 | CASSGQTGAITDTQYF | TGTGCCAGCAGCGGTCAGACAGGGGCGATCACAGATACGCAGTATTTT
. | . | TRBJ1-2 | TRBV29-1 | CSVGEVLGYGYTF | TGCAGCGTTGGCGAGGTGCTTGGCTATGGCTACACCTTC